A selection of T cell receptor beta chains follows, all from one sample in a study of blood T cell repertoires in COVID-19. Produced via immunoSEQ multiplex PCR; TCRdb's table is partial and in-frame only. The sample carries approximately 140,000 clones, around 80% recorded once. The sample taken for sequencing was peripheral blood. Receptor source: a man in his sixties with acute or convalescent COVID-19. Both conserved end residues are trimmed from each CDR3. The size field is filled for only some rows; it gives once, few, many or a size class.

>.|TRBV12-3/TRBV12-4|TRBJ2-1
ASSWSSGNEQF
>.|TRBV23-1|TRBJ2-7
ASSHPDRGEQY
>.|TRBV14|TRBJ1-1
ASSQGTGTEAF
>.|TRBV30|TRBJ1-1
AWSLWTGGRTEAF
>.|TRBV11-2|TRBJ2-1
ASSSGLAGFNEQF
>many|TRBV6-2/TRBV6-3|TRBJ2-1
ASSLEVYNEQF
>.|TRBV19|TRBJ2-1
ASRSSGGYNEQF
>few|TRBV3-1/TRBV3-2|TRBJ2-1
ASSHGLDEQF
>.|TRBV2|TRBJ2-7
ASSGGDRGDPYEQY
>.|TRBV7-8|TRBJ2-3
ASSRLAGRQY